Below, 30 T cell receptor beta chains from the same sample are listed, as sequenced in a study of T cell changes during pregnancy in multiple sclerosis. Assay used: immunoSEQ multiplex PCR; TCRdb lists only in-frame clones, some missing. Of tens of thousands of clones listed, 90% are singletons. This specimen consisted of CD4+ T cells from peripheral blood mononuclear cells, obtained in the third trimester of pregnancy. Source of these receptors: a female donor in good health, enrolled as a control in a pregnancy study.

CDR3 nucleotide sequence: TGTGCCAGTAGCCTAGGACAGTTTAACACTGAAGCTTTCTTT. Encoded protein: CASSLGQFNTEAFF. The V and J genes are TRBV19 and TRBJ1-1; D might be TRBD1 (6 bases). CDR1 and CDR2 (germline): LNHDA, SQIVND (reference sequence). The CDR3 sequence is 14 residues long. V lost 6 bases and J 2 bases, leaving 13 bases between the germline ends.

The chain carries TRBV6-5 and TRBJ1-2; D is unclear. V dropped 8 bases and J dropped 12 bases, with 16 bases sitting between them. The length of the CDR3 is 11 residues. Germline values: CDR1 MNHEY, CDR2 SVGAGI. The CDR3 sequence is CASRNSGVNTF. Here the CDR3 DNA reads TGTGCCAGCCGGAACTCCGGGGTCAACACCTTC.

The chain links TRBV6-5 to TRBJ1-3, with D uncertain. CDR1 MNHEY and CDR2 SVGAGI come from the germline V gene. Trimming cost V 5 bases and J 0 bases, with 5 bases left between them. This CDR3 has 13 amino acids. The CDR3 DNA follows: TGTGCCAGCAGTAGCTACTCTGGAAACACCATATATTTT. Translation gives CASSSYSGNTIYF.

On this clone: In the same sample, other DNA sequences code for this CDR3. The chain is built from TRBV18 and TRBJ2-2, with TRBD2 as a possible D gene (5 bases). The CDR3 has 16 residues. Looked up from germline, CDR1 is KGHSH and CDR2 is LQKENI. The V gene lost 0 bases and the J gene lost 0 bases, with 8 bases spanning the gap. The DNA of the CDR3 is TGTGCCAGCTCACCACCAAAGGGAGCGAACACCGGGGAGCTGTTTTTT. It encodes CASSPPKGANTGELFF.

V is TRBV4-2 and J is TRBJ1-2, with D perhaps matching TRBD1 (6 bases). CDR1 is LGHNA and CDR2 is YNFKEQ in the germline V gene. V gave up 6 bases and J gave up 3 bases, with 11 bases separating them. This CDR3 is built from 13 residues. The CDR3, as DNA: TGTGCCAGCAGTCACAGGGATGACTATGGCTACACCTTC. It yields the protein CASSHRDDYGYTF.

CDR3 sequence: CASSGQNSYNEQFF. The DNA for the CDR3 is TGTGCCAGCAGCGGACAAAACTCCTACAATGAGCAGTTCTTC. This chain connects TRBV7-9 to TRBJ2-1; D is perhaps TRBD1 (5 bases). Deletions cut 5 bases from V and 0 bases from J, with 8 bases between. CDR1 is SEHNR and CDR2 is FQNEAQ in the germline V gene (reference sequence). The CDR3 runs to 14 residues. Using reference TRBV7-9 and TRBJ2-1 for the parts outside the CDR3, the full variable domain is DTGVSQNPRHKITKRGQNVTFRCDPISEHNRLYWYRQTLGQGPEFLTYFQNEAQLEKSRLLSDRFSAERPKGSFSTLEIQRTEQGDSAMYLCASSGQNSYNEQFFGPGTRLTVL.

The chain uses TRBV5-4 and TRBJ2-1; 8 nucleotides align to TRBD2. The CDR3 extends over 15 amino acids. J was trimmed by 7 bases and V by 0 bases; bases with no gene match: 6. Germline lookup yields CDR1 SGHNT and CDR2 YYREEE (reference sequence). CDR3 loop: CASSLESGRENEQFF. CDR3 coding DNA: TGTGCCAGCAGCTTGGAAAGCGGGAGAGAGAATGAGCAGTTCTTC.

The chain couples TRBV4-1 to TRBJ1-1; possible D gene TRBD1, 5 bases. CDR1 and CDR2 (germline): MGHRA, YSYEKL. The CDR3 covers 18 residues. The V and J ends lost 0 bases and 5 bases respectively, with 22 bases between them. The CDR3 region has the DNA TGCGCCAGCAGCCAAGATCGGCCCGGGGGGGGGAGAGGGACTGAAGCTTTCTTT. It codes for CASSQDRPGGGRGTEAFF.

The genes are TRBV6-1 and TRBJ1-1; D uncertain. Germline CDR1 MNHNS, CDR2 SASEGT. CDR3 length: 15 residues. With 2 bases removed from V and 4 bases from J, the gap between germline ends came to 14 bases. CDR3 protein: CASSESGSWGTEAFF. The CDR3 coding sequence is TGTGCCAGCAGTGAATCGGGGTCCTGGGGCACTGAAGCTTTCTTT.

This clone was recorded only once. The rearrangement uses TRBV29-1 and TRBJ1-3; D gene uncertain. This CDR3 comprises 14 residues. Germline CDR1 reads SQVTM; CDR2 reads ANQGSEA. The ends were cut back, 4 bases at V and 0 bases at J, with 10 bases in the middle. CDR3 residues: CSVGLGHSGNTIYF. Here the CDR3 DNA reads TGCAGCGTTGGATTGGGCCACTCTGGAAACACCATATATTTT.

The chain employs TRBV19 and TRBJ2-3, with 7 bases identical to TRBD2. After removal of 3 bases from V and 14 bases from J, the junction contained 17 bases not matched to a gene. The CDR3 is made up of 15 amino acids. Germline CDR1 is LNHDA and CDR2 is SQIVND (reference sequence). CDR3 protein: CASSIPAGNHRGLYF. The CDR3 coding sequence is TGTGCCAGTAGTATCCCAGCGGGGAATCATCGAGGGCTGTATTTT.

A word on this clone: A junction end diverges from the germline sequence, so it may reflect a read error. The chain recombines TRBV7-7 with TRBJ2-2; the match to TRBD1 covers 7 bases. Germline V gene lookup returns CDR1 SSHAT and CDR2 FNYEAQ (reference sequence). The CDR3 totals 14 residues. The CDR3 DNA is TGTGCTAGCAGCTCCGGACAGGCCACCGGGGAGCTGTTTTTT. This gives the protein CASSSGQATGELFF. Supplemented by reference TRBV7-7 and TRBJ2-2, the full variable domain reads GAGVSQSPRYKVTKRGQDVTLRCDPISSHATLYWYQQALGQGPEFLTYFNYEAQPDKSGLPSDRFSAERPEGSISTLTIQRTEQRDSAMYRCASSSGQATGELFFGEGSRLTVL.

This clone was found once. The J gene is TRBJ2-4, the V gene TRBV19; 7 bases line up with TRBD2. The CDR3 runs to 19 residues. J gave up 0 bases and V 4 bases, and 15 bases lay outside the gene matches. CDR1 is LNHDA, CDR2 SQIVND, per germline (reference sequence). The CDR3 nucleotides read TGTGCCAGTAGTACCGACCCTTTCCCGGGAGGCTTAGCCAAAAACATTCAGTACTTC. This translates into CASSTDPFPGGLAKNIQYF.

This sequence joins TRBV18 and TRBJ1-4; the D gene is possibly TRBD1 (5 bases). The CDR3 is 15 residues long. V lost 6 bases, J lost 0 bases, and 11 bases lay in between. Germline CDR1 and CDR2: KGHSH and LQKENI. CDR3 residues: CASSMTDSTNEKLFF. The CDR3 bases are TGTGCCAGCTCCATGACAGACTCAACTAATGAAAAACTGTTTTTT.

J is TRBJ1-6 and V is TRBV19; 7 nucleotides agree with TRBD1. Germline V gene sequence: CDR1 LNHDA, CDR2 SQIVND (reference sequence). The J segment lost 11 bases and the V segment lost 3 bases, leaving 1 base of the junction unmatched. This CDR3 has 12 amino acids. The CDR3 spells CASSIQGAPLHF. CDR3 nucleotides: TGTGCCAGTAGTATCCAGGGGGCACCCCTCCACTTT.

This rearrangement joins TRBV9 to TRBJ2-7; 7 positions agree with TRBD2. The CDR3 spans 13 residues. Germline V gene lookup returns CDR1 SGDLS and CDR2 YYNGEE. Losses at the gene ends were 3 bases for V and 5 bases for J; bases not matched to a gene: 5. CDR3 bases: TGTGCCAGCAGCGCCGGACTAGTGAACGAGCAGTACTTC. Translated: CASSAGLVNEQYF.

Within the sample, this clone is medium-sized (0.01 to 0.1%). The chain carries TRBV6-1 and TRBJ1-1; D gene unclear. The CDR3 runs 13 residues. V lost 6 bases and J 0 bases, leaving 8 bases between the germline ends. CDR1 and CDR2 (germline): MNHNS, SASEGT. The CDR3 DNA follows: TGTGCCAGCAGGGCCTCAATGAACACTGAAGCTTTCTTT. Translation: CASRASMNTEAFF.

The genes are TRBV12-5 and TRBJ1-5; no definite D call. Between the trimmed V and J ends, which lost 0 bases and 7 bases, there was a span of 4 bases. The CDR3 length is 12 residues. CDR1 and CDR2 from the germline V gene are LGHNT and FRNRAP. The CDR3 nucleotides are TGTGCTAGTGGTTTGGTAGAGCAGCCCCAGCATTTT. Translating gives CASGLVEQPQHF.

The J gene is TRBJ2-5, the V gene TRBV11-2; perhaps TRBD2 as D (5 bases). This CDR3 has 15 amino acids. CDR1 is SGHAT, CDR2 FQNNGV, per germline. The V gene lost 1 base and the J gene lost 1 base, with 10 bases spanning the gap. The CDR3 DNA reads as TGTGCCAGCAGCTTAGGCAGGAGGAGCCAAGAGACCCAGTACTTC. Amino acid sequence: CASSLGRRSQETQYF.

The chain uses TRBV5-4 and TRBJ2-7, with TRBD2 identical over 7 bases. The trim removed 0 bases at V and 5 bases at J, leaving 8 bases unmatched. This CDR3 contains 15 residues. Germline CDR1 reads SGHNT; CDR2 reads YYREEE (reference sequence). Written as DNA, the CDR3 is TGTGCCAGCAGCTTGGGCGGGGGTCAAGGGGACGAGCAGTACTTC. It is translated as CASSLGGGQGDEQYF.

V is TRBV2 and J is TRBJ1-1; the D gene is possibly TRBD1 (5 bases). The CDR3 runs 14 residues. V lost 4 bases and J 5 bases, leaving 14 bases between the germline ends. The germline V gene has CDR1 SNHLY and CDR2 FYNNEI. The CDR3 region is CASSGTTVNTEAFF. The CDR3, as DNA: TGTGCCAGCAGTGGAACGACAGTAAATACTGAAGCTTTCTTT.

The chain is built from TRBV19 and TRBJ1-5; 7 nucleotides match TRBD1. V lost 5 bases and J lost 4; bases outside the gene matches: 11. CDR3 length: 16 amino acids. The germline CDR1 and CDR2 sequences are LNHDA and SQIVND (reference sequence). The CDR3 region is CASSEGQGGGNQPQHF. In nucleotides, the CDR3 is TGTGCCAGTAGTGAGGGCCAGGGGGGCGGAAATCAGCCCCAGCATTTT. Together with reference TRBV19 and TRBJ1-5, the CDR3 gives the full variable domain: DGGITQSPKYLFRKEGQNVTLSCEQNLNHDAMYWYRQDPGQGLRLIYYSQIVNDFQKGDIAEGYSVSREKKESFPLTVTSAQKNPTAFYLCASSEGQGGGNQPQHFGDGTRLSIL.

Only a few counts were recorded for this clone. The chain is built from TRBV6-1 and TRBJ2-5; TRBD2 aligns across 8 bases. The CDR3 runs to 14 residues. The junction had 8 bases not matched to a gene; V was cut back by 4 bases and J by 7 bases. In germline, CDR1 is MNHNS, CDR2 SASEGT. CDR3 nucleotide sequence: TGTGCCAGCAGTGGGGGACTAGTCTTAGGGACCCAGTACTTC. It encodes CASSGGLVLGTQYF.

The rearrangement joins TRBV7-2 to TRBJ1-2; possibly TRBD1 for D (5 bases). Germline V lookup: CDR1 SGHTA, CDR2 FQGNSA. This CDR3 spans 18 amino acids. V was cut by 2 bases and J by 0 bases, with 19 bases left in between. The CDR3 spells CASSLFSPDRATNYGYTF. DNA of the CDR3: TGTGCCAGCAGCTTATTTAGTCCCGACAGAGCCACTAACTATGGCTACACCTTC.

The chain is built from TRBV14 and TRBJ2-3; D unclear. This CDR3 is built from 11 residues. Trimming took off 3 bases at V and 8 bases at J, with 6 bases between the two ends. Germline CDR1 reads SGHDN; CDR2 reads FVKESK. Written as DNA, the CDR3 is TGTGCCAGCAGCCAGGCAACTACGCAGTATTTT. Residues: CASSQATTQYF.

V gene TRBV5-1 combines with J gene TRBJ2-7, with a weak D call TRBD2 (6 bases). The CDR3 runs 14 residues. The V end lost 6 bases, the J end lost 5 bases, and 18 bases lay between the germline ends. The V gene's germline CDR1 is SGHRS and CDR2 YFSETQ. The CDR3, as DNA: TGCGCCAGCACCCCTGTAGGAGGGAGCCACGAGCAGTACTTC. Its translation is CASTPVGGSHEQYF. The variable domain in full, with the rest retrieved from reference TRBV5-1 and TRBJ2-7, is KAGVTQTPRYLIKTRGQQVTLSCSPISGHRSVSWYQQTPGQGLQFLFEYFSETQRNKGNFPGRFSGRQFSNSRSEMNVSTLELGDSALYLCASTPVGGSHEQYFGPGTRLTVT.

The gene calls are TRBV6-4 and TRBJ1-5; TRBD1 might be the D (6 bases). Trimming removed 3 bases at V and 7 bases at J, with 10 bases between. Germline V gene data show CDR1 as MRHNA and CDR2 as SNTAGT. The CDR3 length is 13 residues. The CDR3 loop is CASSEEQGQPQHF. CDR3 nucleotide sequence: TGTGCCAGCAGTGAGGAGCAGGGGCAGCCCCAGCATTTT.

The chain's CDR3 is CASTRQNYGYTF. CDR3 DNA sequence: TGTGCCAGCACCAGGCAGAACTATGGCTACACCTTC. V is TRBV2 and J is TRBJ1-2; D not certain. V lost 7 bases, J lost 2 bases, and 8 bases lay in between. This CDR3 has 12 residues. Germline V gives CDR1 SNHLY, CDR2 FYNNEI.

This sequence joins TRBV7-2 and TRBJ2-3, with 7 bases identical to TRBD2. Germline-derived CDR1 and CDR2 are SGHTA and FQGNSA. Trimming removed 6 bases from V and 6 bases from J; junction bases left unmatched: 18. This CDR3 comprises 17 residues. DNA of the CDR3: TGTGCCAGCAGTAACCCGACCAGCGGGGCCACCATGGATACGCAGTATTTT. This sequence encodes CASSNPTSGATMDTQYF. Supplemented by reference TRBV7-2 and TRBJ2-3, the full variable domain reads GAGVSQSPSNKVTEKGKDVELRCDPISGHTALYWYRQSLGQGLEFLIYFQGNSAPDKSGLPSDRFSAERTGGSVSTLTIQRTQQEDSAVYLCASSNPTSGATMDTQYFGPGTRLTVL.

The V call is TRBV2, the J call TRBJ1-2; 9 positions agree with TRBD1. The CDR3 spans 13 residues. V lost 7 bases, J lost 8 bases, and 8 bases stayed unmatched. The germline CDR1 and CDR2 sequences are SNHLY and FYNNEI. This CDR3 reads CASMRQGVWGYTF. CDR3 coding DNA: TGTGCCAGCATGAGACAGGGGGTTTGGGGCTACACCTTC.